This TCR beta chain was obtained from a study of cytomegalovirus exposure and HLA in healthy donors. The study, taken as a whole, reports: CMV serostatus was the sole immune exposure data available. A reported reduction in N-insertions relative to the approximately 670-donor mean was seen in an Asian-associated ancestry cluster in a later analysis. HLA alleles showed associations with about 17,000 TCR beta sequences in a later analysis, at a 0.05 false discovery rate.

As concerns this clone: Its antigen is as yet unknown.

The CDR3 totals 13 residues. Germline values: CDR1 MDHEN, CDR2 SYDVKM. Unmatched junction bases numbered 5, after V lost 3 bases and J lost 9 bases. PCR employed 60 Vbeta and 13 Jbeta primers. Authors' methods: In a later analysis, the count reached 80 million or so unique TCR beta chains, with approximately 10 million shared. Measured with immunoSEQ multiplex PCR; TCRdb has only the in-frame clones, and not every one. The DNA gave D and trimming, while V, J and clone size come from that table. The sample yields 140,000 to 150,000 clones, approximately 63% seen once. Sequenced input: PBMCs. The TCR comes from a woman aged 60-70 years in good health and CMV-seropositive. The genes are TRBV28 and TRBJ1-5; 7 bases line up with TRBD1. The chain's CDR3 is CASSFHDRAPQHF. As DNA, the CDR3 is TGTGCCAGCAGTTTCCACGACAGGGCGCCCCAGCATTTT.